These 8 T cell receptor beta chains were sequenced from one sample in a study of blood T cells in healthy people across ages. A second PCR, run for roughly 7 to 12 cycles, used a sample-barcoded 5' primer plus a J-beta primer mix. TCRdb reprocessed the 5' RACE reads via MiXCR and lists one record per CDR3 protein. The sample includes hundreds of thousands of distinct CDR3 sequences, approximately 60% of them seen just once. The specimen sequenced was blood. These TCRs come from a man in his forties in good health.

This clonotype was recorded a few times. The chain employs TRBV10-3 and TRBJ2-5, with TRBD2 matching 11 bases. The DNA end is a closer match to TRBJ2-7, so the J assignment may be wrong. Germline CDR1 ENHRY, CDR2 SYGVKD. The CDR3 runs to 16 residues. The CDR3 is CAISGSGTSGPHEQYF. CDR3 coding DNA: TGTGCCATCAGTGGCTCCGGGACTAGCGGCCCCCACGAGCAGTACTTC.

The DNA for the CDR3 is TGTGCCAGCAGCTTAGGGGGTCTCAGGACAATACGGAAGACCGGGGAGCTGTTTTTT. This encodes CASSLGGLRTIRKTGELFF. The V and J genes are TRBV7-2 and TRBJ2-2, with TRBD1 as a possible D gene (5 bases). The V gene lost 1 base and the J gene lost 5 bases, with 23 bases spanning the gap. The germline gives CDR1 SGHTA, CDR2 FQGNSA. There are 19 residues in the CDR3.

The rearrangement joins TRBV6-5 to TRBJ2-7, with D perhaps TRBD2 (6 bases). V lost 6 bases, J lost 1 base, and 10 bases lay in between. Germline V lookup: CDR1 MNHEY, CDR2 SVGAGI. CDR3 length equals 13 residues. In DNA, the CDR3 is TGTGCCAGCAGAAAAGCGGGTTCCTACGAGCAGTACTTC. Protein sequence: CASRKAGSYEQYF.

The gene calls are TRBV5-6 and TRBJ1-2; D not resolved. The CDR3 is 14 residues long. CDR1 and CDR2 from the germline V gene are SGHDT and YYEEEE. Trimming took off 1 base at V and 1 base at J, with 8 bases between the two ends. CDR3 sequence (DNA): TGTGCCAGCAGCTTGCCCGGAGATAACTATGGCTACACCTTC. Protein product: CASSLPGDNYGYTF.

The V and J genes are TRBV11-2 and TRBJ2-3; D uncertain. Trimming took 0 bases from V and 2 from J, leaving 12 bases between them. Germline V CDR1 and CDR2: SGHAT, FQNNGV. There are 16 residues in the CDR3. CDR3 DNA sequence: TGTGCCAGCAGCTTAGATCAAACCCCATCCACAGATACGCAGTATTTT. This sequence encodes CASSLDQTPSTDTQYF.

In DNA form, the CDR3 reads TGTGCCAGCAGCTTAATTCTGGGACAGGGGGCTGGGAACACTGAAGCTTTCTTT. Protein product: CASSLILGQGAGNTEAFF. The chain carries TRBV7-9 and TRBJ1-1; 12 bases are a match to TRBD1. From germline, CDR1 is SEHNR and CDR2 FQNEAQ (reference sequence). The CDR3 covers 18 residues. V shed 2 bases and J 1 base; nucleotides not matched to a gene: 8.

To note about this clonotype: Germline is not matched at one junction end, which may reflect a read error. The chain joins TRBV7-2 to TRBJ2-7; tentative D call: TRBD2 (6 bases). Judging by the DNA end, TRBJ2-5 fits better; the J call may be wrong. The CDR3 contains 13 residues. Germline assignment: CDR1 SGHTA and CDR2 FQGNSA. The CDR3 loop is CAGRPGLLETQYF. The CDR3 DNA is TGTGCCGGCAGGCCGGGACTTCTCGAGACCCAGTACTTC.

This clonotype has only a few counts. V and J are TRBV29-1 and TRBJ2-1, with 7 bases identical to TRBD1. Germline loops: CDR1 SQVTM, CDR2 ANQGSEA. This CDR3 contains 14 residues. Trimming at V came to 3 bases and at J to 4 bases, leaving 6 bases not matched to a gene. The CDR3 coding sequence is TGCAGCGTTGATCAAGGGGGCGCTTACAATGAGCAGTTCTTC. Translation gives CSVDQGGAYNEQFF.